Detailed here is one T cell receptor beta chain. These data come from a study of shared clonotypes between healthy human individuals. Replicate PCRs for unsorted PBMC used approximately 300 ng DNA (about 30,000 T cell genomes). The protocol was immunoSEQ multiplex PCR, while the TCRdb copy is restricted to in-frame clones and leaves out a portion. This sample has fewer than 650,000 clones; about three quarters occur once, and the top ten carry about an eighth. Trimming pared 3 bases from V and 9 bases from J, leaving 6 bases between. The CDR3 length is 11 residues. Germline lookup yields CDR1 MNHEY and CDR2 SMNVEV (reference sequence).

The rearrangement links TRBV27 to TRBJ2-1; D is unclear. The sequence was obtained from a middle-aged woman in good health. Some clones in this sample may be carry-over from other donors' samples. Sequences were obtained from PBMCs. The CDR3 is CASSLGSEQFF. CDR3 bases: TGTGCCAGCAGTTTGGGCAGTGAGCAGTTCTTC.